This TCR beta chain was documented in a study of T cell responses to AZD1222 COVID-19 vaccine (dated by TCRdb to 2020 to 2022). About the study as a whole: TCR sequencing was performed for about 250 trial participants, of whom about 200 were given two doses of AZD1222 and approximately 26 were given two doses of MenACWY control vaccine. Trial participants were enrolled by age into 18-55, 56-69 and 70-plus year subgroups, with 148, 28 and 57 TCR-sequenced participants respectively. Overall study results and their limits: Epitopes outside the regions mutated in the B.1.351 and B.1.1.7 variants were reportedly recognized by nearly half of the unique spike-specific TCRs. Conclusions about previously exposed vaccinees are limited because only 5 or 6 AZD1222 recipients were SARS-CoV-2 seropositive at baseline. No day 14 peak-response samples were available, so repertoires were characterized only after the peak T cell response. Vaccine-associated CD4 TCRs spanned the whole spike protein, with dominant responses in regions 160-218 and 743-854. Most participants were white British and females outnumbered males, and the authors suggested that clonal diversity may have been underestimated. In the small 56-69-year group, the increase in depth fell short of significance, most likely because of low power. After two AZD1222 doses, spike-specific TCR breadth and depth were significantly higher than at day 0 and than in MenACWY recipients.

The CDR3 regions of human TCRbeta chains were analyzed by immunosequencing. The paper's data handling went like this. Repertoire TCRs were checked for matches against a reference library of SARS-CoV-2-specific TCRs that had been generated using the MIRA antigen-specificity platform. Breadth was defined as the fraction of unique TCRs that were SARS-CoV-2-associated. Depth was defined as the fraction of total T cells that were SARS-CoV-2-associated. Using the MIRA data, every spike-specific TCR was mapped to the spike region that the TCR reacted to and assigned to either a CD4 or a CD8 class. Log10-transformed breadth and depth values were compared by one-way ANOVA with Sidak's multiple comparisons tests. Not all clones reach the TCRdb copy of this immuneACCESS table, which keeps in-frame sequences only. Checked studies attribute under half of the gap to unresolved V genes and leave the rest unexplained. That table supplies the V and J calls and clone size; D and trimming were determined from the DNA. A total of under 200,000 clones appear in this sample, roughly 92% of them only once. The leading ten clones occupy approximately 4% of the sample.

With regard to this clone: Its recognized antigen is unknown. Nothing much larger sits one base from this clone, and base qualities are not available.

The time point label on this specimen signifies: about 28 days (+/-7) after the second vaccine dose. The treatment or condition label of this sample denotes: meningococcal conjugate vaccine given as trial control. Samples from vaccinated people were obtained from the UK trials COV001 and COV002, which included a single-blind randomized controlled phase 2/3 trial of AZD1222 (ChAdOx1 nCoV-19) in healthy adults. Trial participant PBMC samples were collected at day 0 and day 28 after the second dose for TCRbeta chain sequencing. CDR1 and CDR2 (KGHSH, LQKENI) derive from the germline V gene. V and J are truncated by 3 bases and 9 bases respectively, leaving an intervening sequence of 6 bases. The CDR3 sequence holds 11 residues, the cysteine and phenylalanine included. The kept DNA is CDR3 alone, 33 bases in frame from the first base.

Recombination joined TRBV18 with TRBJ2-1; no D gene can be assigned with confidence. The clonotype comes from an adult who received the MenACWY meningococcal vaccine as a control. The sequencing used peripheral blood, collected 28 days after the second dose of the MenACWY control vaccine. CDR3 protein: CASSPDTEQFF. Here is the DNA: TGTGCCAGCTCACCCGACACTGAGCAGTTCTTC.